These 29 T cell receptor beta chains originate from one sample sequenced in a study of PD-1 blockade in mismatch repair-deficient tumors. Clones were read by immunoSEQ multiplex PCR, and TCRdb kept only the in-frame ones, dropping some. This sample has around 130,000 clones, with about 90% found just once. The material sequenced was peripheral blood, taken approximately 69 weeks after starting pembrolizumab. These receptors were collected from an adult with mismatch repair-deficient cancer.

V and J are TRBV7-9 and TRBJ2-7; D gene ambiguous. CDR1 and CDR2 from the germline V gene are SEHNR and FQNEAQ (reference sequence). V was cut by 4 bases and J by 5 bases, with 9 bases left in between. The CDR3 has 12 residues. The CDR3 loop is CASSYTEDEQYF. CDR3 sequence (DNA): TGTGCCAGCAGCTATACGGAAGACGAGCAGTACTTC.

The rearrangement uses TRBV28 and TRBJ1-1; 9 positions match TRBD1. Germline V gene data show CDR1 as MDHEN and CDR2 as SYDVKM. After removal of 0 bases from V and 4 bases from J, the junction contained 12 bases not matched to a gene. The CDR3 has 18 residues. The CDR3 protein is CASSLWADRGGRGTEAFF. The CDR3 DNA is TGTGCCAGCAGTTTATGGGCTGACAGGGGGGGTAGAGGCACTGAAGCTTTCTTT.

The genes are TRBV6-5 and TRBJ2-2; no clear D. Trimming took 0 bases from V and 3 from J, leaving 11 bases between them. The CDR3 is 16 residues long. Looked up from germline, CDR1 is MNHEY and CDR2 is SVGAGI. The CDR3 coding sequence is TGTGCCAGCAGTTACTCGTCCGGGTACGACACCGGGGAGCTGTTTTTT. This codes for CASSYSSGYDTGELFF.

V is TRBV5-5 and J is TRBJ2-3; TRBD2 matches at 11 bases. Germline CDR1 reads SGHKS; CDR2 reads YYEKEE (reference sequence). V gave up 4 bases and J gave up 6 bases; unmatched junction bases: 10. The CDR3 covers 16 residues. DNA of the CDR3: TGTGCCAGCAGCGCCTTAACTAGCGGGAGTCCCGATACGCAGTATTTT. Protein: CASSALTSGSPDTQYF.

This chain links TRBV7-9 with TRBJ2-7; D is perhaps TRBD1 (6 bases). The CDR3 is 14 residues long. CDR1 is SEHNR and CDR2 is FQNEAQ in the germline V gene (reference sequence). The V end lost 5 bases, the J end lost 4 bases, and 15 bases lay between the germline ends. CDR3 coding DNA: TGTGCCAGCAGCCAAGCCGGGACATCTTACGAGCAGTACTTC. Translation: CASSQAGTSYEQYF. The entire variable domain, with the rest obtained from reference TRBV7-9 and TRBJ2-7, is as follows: DTGVSQNPRHKITKRGQNVTFRCDPISEHNRLYWYRQTLGQGPEFLTYFQNEAQLEKSRLLSDRFSAERPKGSFSTLEIQRTEQGDSAMYLCASSQAGTSYEQYFGPGTRLTVT.

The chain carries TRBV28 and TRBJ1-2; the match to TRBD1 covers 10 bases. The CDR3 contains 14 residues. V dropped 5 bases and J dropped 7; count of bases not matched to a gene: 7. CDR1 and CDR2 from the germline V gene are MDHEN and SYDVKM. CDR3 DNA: TGTGCCAGCAGTGCAAGGACAGGGGGAAGTGGCTACACCTTC. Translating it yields CASSARTGGSGYTF.

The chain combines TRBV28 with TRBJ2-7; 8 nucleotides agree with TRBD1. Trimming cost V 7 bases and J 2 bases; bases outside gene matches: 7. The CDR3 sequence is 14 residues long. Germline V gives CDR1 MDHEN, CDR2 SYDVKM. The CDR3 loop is CASIDRDRTYEQYF. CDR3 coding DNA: TGTGCCAGCATAGACCGGGACAGGACCTACGAGCAGTACTTC.

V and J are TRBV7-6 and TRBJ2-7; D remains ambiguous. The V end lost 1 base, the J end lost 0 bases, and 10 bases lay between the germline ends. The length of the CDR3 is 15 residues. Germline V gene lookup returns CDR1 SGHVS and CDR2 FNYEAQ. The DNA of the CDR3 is TGTGCCAGCAGCTTAGGAGCAGTAAGCTCCTACGAGCAGTACTTC. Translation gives CASSLGAVSSYEQYF. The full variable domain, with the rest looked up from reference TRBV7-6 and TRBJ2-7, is GAGVSQSPRYKVTKRGQDVALRCDPISGHVSLYWYRQALGQGPEFLTYFNYEAQQDKSGLPNDRFSAERPEGSISTLTIQRTEQRDSAMYRCASSLGAVSSYEQYFGPGTRLTVT.

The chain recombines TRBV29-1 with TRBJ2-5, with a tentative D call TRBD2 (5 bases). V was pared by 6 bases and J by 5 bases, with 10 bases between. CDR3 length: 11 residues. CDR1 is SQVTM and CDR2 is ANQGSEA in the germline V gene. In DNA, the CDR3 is TGCAGCGTCCGCCCGGGGGAGACCCAGTACTTC. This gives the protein CSVRPGETQYF.

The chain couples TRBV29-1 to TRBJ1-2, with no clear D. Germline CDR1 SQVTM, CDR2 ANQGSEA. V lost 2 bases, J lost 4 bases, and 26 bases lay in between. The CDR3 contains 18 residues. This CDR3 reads CSVEPLMASETGSYGYTF. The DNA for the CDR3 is TGCAGCGTTGAACCATTAATGGCTTCAGAAACCGGCAGCTATGGCTACACCTTC. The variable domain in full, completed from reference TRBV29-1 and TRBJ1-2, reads SAVISQKPSRDICQRGTSLTIQCQVDSQVTMMFWYRQQPGQSLTLIATANQGSEATYESGFVIDKFPISRPNLTFSTLTVSNMSPEDSSIYLCSVEPLMASETGSYGYTFGSGTRLTVV.

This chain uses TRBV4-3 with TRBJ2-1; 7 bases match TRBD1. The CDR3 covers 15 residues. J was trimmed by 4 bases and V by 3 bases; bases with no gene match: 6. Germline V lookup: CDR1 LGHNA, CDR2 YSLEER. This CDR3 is CASSQGQPIYNEQFF. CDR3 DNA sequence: TGCGCCAGCAGCCAGGGACAGCCGATATACAATGAGCAGTTCTTC.

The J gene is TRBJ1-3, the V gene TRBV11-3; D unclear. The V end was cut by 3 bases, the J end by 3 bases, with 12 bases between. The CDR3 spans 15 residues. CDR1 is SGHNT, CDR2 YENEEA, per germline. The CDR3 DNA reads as TGTGCCAGCAGCTTTTCGTGGATTTATGGAAACACCATATATTTT. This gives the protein CASSFSWIYGNTIYF.

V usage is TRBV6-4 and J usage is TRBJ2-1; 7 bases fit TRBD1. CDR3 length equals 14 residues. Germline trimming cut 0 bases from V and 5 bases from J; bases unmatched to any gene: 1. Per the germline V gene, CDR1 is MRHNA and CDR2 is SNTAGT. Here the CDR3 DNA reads TGTGCCAGCAGTGACTCAGGGGGCCACAATGAGCAGTTCTTC. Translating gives CASSDSGGHNEQFF.

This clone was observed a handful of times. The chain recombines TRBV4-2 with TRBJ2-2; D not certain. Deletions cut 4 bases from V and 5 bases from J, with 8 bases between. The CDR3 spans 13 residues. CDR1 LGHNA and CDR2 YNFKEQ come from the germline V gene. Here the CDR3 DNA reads TGTGCCAGCAGCCCCCGTTTGACCGGGGAGCTGTTTTTT. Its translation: CASSPRLTGELFF.

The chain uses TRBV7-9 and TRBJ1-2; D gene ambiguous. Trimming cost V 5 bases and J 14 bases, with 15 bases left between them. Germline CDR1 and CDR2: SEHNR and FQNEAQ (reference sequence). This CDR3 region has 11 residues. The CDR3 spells CASSADTSWTF. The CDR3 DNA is TGTGCCAGCAGCGCCGACACTTCCTGGACCTTC.

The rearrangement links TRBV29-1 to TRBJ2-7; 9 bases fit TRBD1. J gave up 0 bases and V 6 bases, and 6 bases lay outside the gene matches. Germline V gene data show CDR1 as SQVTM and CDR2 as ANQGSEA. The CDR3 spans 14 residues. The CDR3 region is CSVETGGASYEQYF. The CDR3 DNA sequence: TGCAGCGTAGAAACAGGGGGCGCCTCCTACGAGCAGTACTTC.

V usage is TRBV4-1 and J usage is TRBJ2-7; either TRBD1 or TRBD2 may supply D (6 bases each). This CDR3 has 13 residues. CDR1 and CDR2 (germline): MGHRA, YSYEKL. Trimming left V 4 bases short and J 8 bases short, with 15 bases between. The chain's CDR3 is CASSLKGGIQQYF. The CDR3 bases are TGCGCCAGCAGCCTCAAAGGGGGGATTCAGCAGTACTTC.

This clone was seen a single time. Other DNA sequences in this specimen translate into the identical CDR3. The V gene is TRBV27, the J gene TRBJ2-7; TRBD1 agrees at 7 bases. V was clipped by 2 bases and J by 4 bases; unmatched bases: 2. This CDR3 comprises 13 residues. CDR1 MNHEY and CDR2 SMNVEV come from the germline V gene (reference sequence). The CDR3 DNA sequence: TGTGCCAGCAGTTTAGGCAGGGGGTACGAGCAGTACTTC. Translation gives CASSLGRGYEQYF.

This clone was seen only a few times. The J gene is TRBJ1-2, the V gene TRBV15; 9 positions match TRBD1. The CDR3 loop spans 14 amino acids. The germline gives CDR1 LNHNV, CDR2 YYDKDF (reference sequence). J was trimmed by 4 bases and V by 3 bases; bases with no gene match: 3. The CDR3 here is CATSRRQGVYGYTF. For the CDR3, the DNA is TGTGCCACCAGCAGGCGACAGGGGGTCTATGGCTACACCTTC.

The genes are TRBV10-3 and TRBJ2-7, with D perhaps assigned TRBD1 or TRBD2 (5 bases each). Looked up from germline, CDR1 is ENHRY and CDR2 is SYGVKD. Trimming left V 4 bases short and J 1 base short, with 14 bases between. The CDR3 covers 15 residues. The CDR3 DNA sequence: TGTGCCATCAGTGCGGGACCGATTGAATCCTACGAGCAGTACTTC. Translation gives CAISAGPIESYEQYF.

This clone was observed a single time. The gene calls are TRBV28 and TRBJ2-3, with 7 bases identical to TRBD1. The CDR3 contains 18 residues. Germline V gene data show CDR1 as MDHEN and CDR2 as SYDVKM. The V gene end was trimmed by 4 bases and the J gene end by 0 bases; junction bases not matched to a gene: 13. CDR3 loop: CASSSRHTGVPSTDTQYF. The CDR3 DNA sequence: TGTGCCAGCAGTTCAAGACACACAGGGGTCCCAAGCACAGATACGCAGTATTTT.

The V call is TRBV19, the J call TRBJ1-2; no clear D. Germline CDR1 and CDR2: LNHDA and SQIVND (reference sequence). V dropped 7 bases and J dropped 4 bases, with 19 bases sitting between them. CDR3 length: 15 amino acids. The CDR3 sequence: CASKKKREESYGYTF. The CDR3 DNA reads TGTGCCAGTAAGAAAAAAAGGGAAGAATCCTATGGCTACACCTTC.

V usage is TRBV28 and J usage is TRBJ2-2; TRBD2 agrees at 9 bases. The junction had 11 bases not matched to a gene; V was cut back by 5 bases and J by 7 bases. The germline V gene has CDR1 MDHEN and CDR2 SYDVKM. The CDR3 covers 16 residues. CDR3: CASSNIAGEVVGELFF. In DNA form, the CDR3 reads TGTGCCAGCAGTAATATAGCGGGAGAGGTTGTCGGGGAGCTGTTTTTT.

Here the CDR3 DNA reads TGTGCCAGCAGCACCGGACAGGGGCCCTACGAGCAGTACTTC. Translation: CASSTGQGPYEQYF. The chain uses TRBV5-7 and TRBJ2-7, with 9 bases that match TRBD1. TRBV5-7 is filed as an ORF, its function uncertain. The junction had 4 bases not matched to a gene; V was cut back by 4 bases and J by 2 bases. The CDR3 consists of 14 residues.

Written as DNA, the CDR3 is TGTGCCAGCAGCGCCGGGACAGCCCCCTCTGGGGCCAACGTCCTGACTTTC. This translates into CASSAGTAPSGANVLTF. The rearrangement uses TRBV13 and TRBJ2-6; TRBD1 aligns across 7 bases. Germline values: CDR1 PRHDT, CDR2 FYEKMQ (reference sequence). V was pared by 5 bases and J by 0 bases, with 7 bases of the junction left unmatched. The CDR3 covers 17 residues.

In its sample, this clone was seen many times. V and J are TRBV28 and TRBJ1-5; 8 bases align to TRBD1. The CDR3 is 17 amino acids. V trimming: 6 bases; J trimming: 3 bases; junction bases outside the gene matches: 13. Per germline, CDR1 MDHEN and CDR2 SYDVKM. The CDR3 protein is CASRGDSDREYNQPQHF. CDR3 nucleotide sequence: TGTGCCAGCAGGGGGGACTCGGACAGGGAATACAATCAGCCCCAGCATTTT.

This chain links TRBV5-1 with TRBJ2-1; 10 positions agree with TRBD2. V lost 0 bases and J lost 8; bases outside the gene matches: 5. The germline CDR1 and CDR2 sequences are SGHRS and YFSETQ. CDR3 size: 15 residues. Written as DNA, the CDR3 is TGCGCCAGCAGCTTGGCAAGCGGGAGGGCGGATGAGCAGTTCTTC. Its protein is CASSLASGRADEQFF.

CDR3 sequence: CASSENRFTDTQYF. Written as DNA, the CDR3 is TGTGCCAGCAGTGAAAATCGATTCACAGATACGCAGTATTTT. The V gene is TRBV25-1, the J gene TRBJ2-3; D remains unclear. V lost 2 bases to trimming and J lost 2 bases, with 8 bases between them. CDR1 and CDR2 (germline): MGHDK, SYGVNS. The CDR3 extends over 14 amino acids. Using reference TRBV25-1 and TRBJ2-3 for the parts outside the CDR3, the full variable domain is EADIYQTPRYLVIGTGKKITLECSQTMGHDKMYWYQQDPGMELHLIHYSYGVNSTEKGDLSSESTVSRIRTEHFPLTLESARPSHTSQYLCASSENRFTDTQYFGPGTRLTVL.

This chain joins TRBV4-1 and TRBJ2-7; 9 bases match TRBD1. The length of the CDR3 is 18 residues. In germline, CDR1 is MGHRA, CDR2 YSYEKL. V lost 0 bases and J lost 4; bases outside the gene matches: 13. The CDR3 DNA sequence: TGCGCCAGCAGCCAAGACGCCGGGACAGGGCTCTCCCTATACGAGCAGTACTTC. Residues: CASSQDAGTGLSLYEQYF.